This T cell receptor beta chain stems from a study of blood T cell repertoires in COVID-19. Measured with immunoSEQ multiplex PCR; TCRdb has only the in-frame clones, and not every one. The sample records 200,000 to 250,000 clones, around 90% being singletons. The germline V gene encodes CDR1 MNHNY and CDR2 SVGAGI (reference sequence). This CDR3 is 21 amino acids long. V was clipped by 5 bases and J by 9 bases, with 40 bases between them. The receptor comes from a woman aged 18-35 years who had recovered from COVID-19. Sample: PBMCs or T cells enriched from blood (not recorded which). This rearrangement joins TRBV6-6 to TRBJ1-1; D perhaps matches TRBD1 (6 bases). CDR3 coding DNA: TGTGCCAGCAGTCGCGAGGAGGGGCCGATTGGGGGGGCCGCTTCCAAGTCTAAAGCTTTCTTT. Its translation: CASSREEGPIGGAASKSKAFF.